Listed here are 22 T cell receptor beta chains from one sample, sequenced in a study of cytomegalovirus exposure and HLA in healthy donors (dated 2017 in TCRdb). Library method: the immunoSEQ multiplex PCR assay. Not all clones reach the TCRdb copy of this immuneACCESS table, which keeps in-frame sequences only. Checked studies attribute under half of the gap to unresolved V genes and leave the rest unexplained. This sample lists about 200,000 clones; more than 70% were detected once. The ten largest clones add up to over 1.1% of the sample. The sample was PBMCs. These receptors all come from a young woman in good health and CMV-seronegative.

The chain has TRBV21-1 and TRBJ1-5; TRBD1 is taken as the D call from the table, unchecked against the DNA. TRBV21-1 is a documented pseudogene. CDR3 length: 14 amino acids. CDR3 DNA sequence: TGTGCCAGCAGCAAAGGACAGGGCAATCAGCCCCAGCATTTT. It specifies CASSKGQGNQPQHF.

The V call is TRBV18, the J call TRBJ1-5, with 9 bases lining up with TRBD1. This CDR3 is built from 16 residues. Germline-derived CDR1 and CDR2 are KGHSH and LQKENI. V lost 2 bases and J lost 1; bases outside the gene matches: 3. The CDR3 DNA reads TGTGCCAGCTCACCAGGGACAGGGCAAAGCAATCAGCCCCAGCATTTT. Protein: CASSPGTGQSNQPQHF. The whole variable domain, remainder taken from reference TRBV18 and TRBJ1-5, is NAGVMQNPRHLVRRRGQEARLRCSPMKGHSHVYWYRQLPEEGLKFMVYLQKENIIDESGMPKERFSAEFPKEGPSILRIQQVVRGDSAAYFCASSPGTGQSNQPQHFGDGTRLSIL.

The chain recombines TRBV14 with TRBJ2-3; no firm D call. Trimming pared 5 bases from V and 8 bases from J, leaving 14 bases between. The CDR3 is 13 amino acids. Germline V gene lookup returns CDR1 SGHDN and CDR2 FVKESK. CDR3 in amino acids: CASSKPHWSTQYF. In DNA form, the CDR3 reads TGTGCCAGCAGCAAACCTCATTGGAGTACGCAGTATTTT.

This rearrangement joins TRBV5-1 to TRBJ2-3, with TRBD2 matching 11 bases. The CDR3 contains 20 residues. J was trimmed by 0 bases and V by 6 bases; bases with no gene match: 18. Germline-derived CDR1 and CDR2 are SGHRS and YFSETQ. The DNA of the CDR3 is TGCGCCAGCACAAGGGGACTAGCGGAAATATTTGGTCATAGCACAGATACGCAGTATTTT. Amino acids: CASTRGLAEIFGHSTDTQYF.

This chain connects TRBV4-1 to TRBJ2-1; 10 nucleotides align to TRBD2. Germline lookup yields CDR1 MGHRA and CDR2 YSYEKL. CDR3 length: 21 residues. After removal of 3 bases from V and 6 bases from J, the junction contained 23 bases not matched to a gene. This chain's CDR3 is CASSQYLLAGNAPGSGNEQFF. CDR3 sequence (DNA): TGCGCCAGCAGCCAGTACCTACTAGCGGGAAATGCCCCGGGGAGTGGCAATGAGCAGTTCTTC.

The genes are TRBV30 and TRBJ2-7; 9 bases map to TRBD1. Germline V CDR1 and CDR2: GTSNPN, SVGIG (reference sequence). The CDR3 has 15 residues. The ends lost 5 bases at V and 3 bases at J; junction bases unmatched: 11. In nucleotides, the CDR3 is TGTGCCTGGCCTCCGCCGGGACAGGGACTCTACGAGCAGTACTTC. Its protein product is CAWPPPGQGLYEQYF. The full variable domain, rest sourced from reference TRBV30 and TRBJ2-7, is SQTIHQWPATLVQPVGSPLSLECTVEGTSNPNLYWYRQAAGRGLQLLFYSVGIGQISSEVPQNLSASRPQDRQFILSSKKLLLSDSGFYLCAWPPPGQGLYEQYFGPGTRLTVT.

In nucleotides, the CDR3 is TGTGCCTGGAGTCCCCCACCTGCTATGAACACTGAAGCTTTCTTT. Translation: CAWSPPPAMNTEAFF. The genes are TRBV30 and TRBJ1-1; D gene unclear. V was clipped by 2 bases and J by 0 bases, with 13 bases between them. CDR3 length equals 15 residues. Germline loops: CDR1 GTSNPN, CDR2 SVGIG (reference sequence).

This chain uses TRBV5-4 with TRBJ1-4; the D gene is possibly TRBD1 (6 bases). The V and J ends lost 0 bases and 3 bases respectively, with 15 bases between them. Germline CDR1 is SGHNT and CDR2 is YYREEE (reference sequence). The length of the CDR3 is 17 residues. CDR3 sequence (DNA): TGTGCCAGCAGCTTGGCTCCAGGGAGGGGGGCTAATGAAAAACTGTTTTTT. Protein product: CASSLAPGRGANEKLFF.

The rearrangement uses TRBV18 and TRBJ2-3; TRBD2 agrees at 9 bases. The junction had 13 bases not matched to a gene; V was cut back by 4 bases and J by 2 bases. The CDR3 has 18 amino acids. Germline values: CDR1 KGHSH, CDR2 LQKENI. The CDR3 is CASSQNKAGGPITDTQYF. CDR3 bases: TGTGCCAGCTCACAAAATAAGGCGGGAGGGCCGATCACAGATACGCAGTATTTT.

The DNA for the CDR3 is TGTGCCAGCAGCTTAGAACGGGTGAAAGAGACCCAGTACTTC. Amino acid sequence: CASSLERVKETQYF. The rearrangement links TRBV11-2 to TRBJ2-5; no definite D call. The CDR3 is 14 amino acids. CDR1 and CDR2 from the germline V gene are SGHAT and FQNNGV. Trimming stripped 0 bases from V and 3 bases from J, with 8 bases between.

V and J are TRBV6-4 and TRBJ2-3, with D hard to call. V was cut by 8 bases and J by 4 bases, with 19 bases left in between. Germline V lookup: CDR1 MRHNA, CDR2 SNTAGT. The CDR3 sequence is 15 residues long. CDR3 DNA sequence: TGTGCCAGCGCCGAAAGGAGTGATACGGCAGATACGCAGTATTTT. Its translation is CASAERSDTADTQYF.

The chain joins TRBV2 to TRBJ1-3; D gene unclear. The ends were cut back, 8 bases at V and 2 bases at J, with 7 bases in the middle. The CDR3 is made up of 12 amino acids. Germline CDR1 SNHLY, CDR2 FYNNEI. CDR3 sequence: CASGQPGNTIYF. In DNA form, the CDR3 reads TGTGCCAGCGGGCAGCCTGGAAACACCATATATTTT.

This clone appeared a single time. This sequence joins TRBV11-2 and TRBJ1-1; D unresolved. The germline CDR1 and CDR2 sequences are SGHAT and FQNNGV. The CDR3 consists of 15 residues. V dropped 5 bases and J dropped 0 bases, with 13 bases sitting between them. In DNA, the CDR3 is TGTGCCAGCAGCGAGGATTCCGGGGTGAACACTGAAGCTTTCTTT. This gives the protein CASSEDSGVNTEAFF.

J is TRBJ2-5 and V is TRBV4-1; 16 bases map to TRBD2. This CDR3 has 19 residues. The J segment lost 5 bases and the V segment lost 2 bases, leaving 11 bases of the junction unmatched. CDR1 MGHRA and CDR2 YSYEKL come from the germline V gene. The CDR3 protein is CASSQSSGTSGRAIETQYF. The CDR3 DNA reads as TGCGCCAGCAGCCAATCGTCCGGGACTAGCGGGAGGGCCATCGAGACCCAGTACTTC.

Notes on this clone: The sample carries other DNA sequences with the same CDR3. The gene calls are TRBV10-1 and TRBJ2-5, with 7 nucleotides matching TRBD2. V was pared by 4 bases and J by 2 bases, with 1 base of the junction left unmatched. Germline V CDR1 and CDR2: WNHNN, SYGVQD (reference sequence). CDR3 length: 13 amino acids. The CDR3 bases are TGCGCCAGCAGTGGACTAGCACAAGAGACCCAGTACTTC. It codes for CASSGLAQETQYF.

The chain links TRBV25-1 to TRBJ1-1; TRBD1 matches at 7 bases. V lost 6 bases to trimming and J lost 1 base; unmatched junction nucleotides: 5. The CDR3 runs to 14 residues. The germline CDR1 and CDR2 sequences are MGHDK and SYGVNS. The CDR3 DNA sequence: TGTGCCAGCAGGGAGACAGGGCAGAACACTGAAGCTTTCTTT. It codes for CASRETGQNTEAFF.

V gene TRBV7-9 combines with J gene TRBJ1-1, with D unresolved. CDR1 is SEHNR, CDR2 FQNEAQ, per germline (reference sequence). The CDR3 consists of 13 residues. Trimming cost V 1 base and J 11 bases, with 14 bases left between them. The DNA for the CDR3 is TGTGCCAGCAGCTTAGAAGCGGTCCCCGGGGCTTTCTTT. Its translation is CASSLEAVPGAFF. The whole variable domain, remainder taken from reference TRBV7-9 and TRBJ1-1, is DTGVSQNPRHKITKRGQNVTFRCDPISEHNRLYWYRQTLGQGPEFLTYFQNEAQLEKSRLLSDRFSAERPKGSFSTLEIQRTEQGDSAMYLCASSLEAVPGAFFGQGTRLTVV.

The CDR3 DNA is TGCGCCAGCAGCTTGGACATGGAGATGGATTCACCCCTCCACTTT. Translation gives CASSLDMEMDSPLHF. The chain is built from TRBV5-1 and TRBJ1-6; D gene uncertain. Germline V gene data show CDR1 as SGHRS and CDR2 as YFSETQ. V dropped 0 bases and J dropped 8 bases, with 12 bases sitting between them. The CDR3 loop spans 15 amino acids. Full variable domain (remainder filled in from reference TRBV5-1 and TRBJ1-6): KAGVTQTPRYLIKTRGQQVTLSCSPISGHRSVSWYQQTPGQGLQFLFEYFSETQRNKGNFPGRFSGRQFSNSRSEMNVSTLELGDSALYLCASSLDMEMDSPLHFGNGTRLTVT.

The chain employs TRBV4-2 and TRBJ2-7, with 9 bases fitting TRBD1. The germline CDR1 and CDR2 sequences are LGHNA and YNFKEQ. This CDR3 is built from 14 residues. The J segment lost 3 bases and the V segment lost 3 bases, leaving 3 bases of the junction unmatched. The DNA of the CDR3 is TGTGCCAGCAGCCAGCCGGGACAGGGCTACGAGCAGTACTTC. Protein product: CASSQPGQGYEQYF.

For the CDR3, the DNA is TGTGCCAGCAGCCCGACGGGGTTTGTCTCTGGAAACACCATATATTTT. Its translation: CASSPTGFVSGNTIYF. The V gene is TRBV11-2, the J gene TRBJ1-3, with D uncertain. The CDR3 has 16 amino acids. The V end was cut by 5 bases, the J end by 0 bases, with 14 bases between. Germline V gene lookup returns CDR1 SGHAT and CDR2 FQNNGV. Full variable domain (missing parts from reference TRBV11-2 and TRBJ1-3): EAGVAQSPRYKIIEKRQSVAFWCNPISGHATLYWYQQILGQGPKLLIQFQNNGVVDDSQLPKDRFSAERLKGVDSTLKIQPAKLEDSAVYLCASSPTGFVSGNTIYFGEGSWLTVV.

The table lists this clone with a count of one. V and J are TRBV29-1 and TRBJ2-3; D possibly corresponds to TRBD1 (6 bases). This CDR3 contains 13 residues. Germline V lookup: CDR1 SQVTM, CDR2 ANQGSEA. V lost 4 bases and J lost 2, with 10 bases in between. The CDR3 nucleotides are TGCAGCGTTGTAGGGACAAACACAGATACGCAGTATTTT. Protein product: CSVVGTNTDTQYF.

The chain recombines TRBV4-1 with TRBJ2-5, with 9 nucleotides matching TRBD2. After removal of 1 base from V and 2 bases from J, the junction contained 5 bases not matched to a gene. The CDR3 covers 16 residues. CDR1 MGHRA and CDR2 YSYEKL come from the germline V gene. In DNA form, the CDR3 reads TGCGCCAGCAGCCAAGGCTCGCTAGCGGGGCAAGAGACCCAGTACTTC. It codes for CASSQGSLAGQETQYF.